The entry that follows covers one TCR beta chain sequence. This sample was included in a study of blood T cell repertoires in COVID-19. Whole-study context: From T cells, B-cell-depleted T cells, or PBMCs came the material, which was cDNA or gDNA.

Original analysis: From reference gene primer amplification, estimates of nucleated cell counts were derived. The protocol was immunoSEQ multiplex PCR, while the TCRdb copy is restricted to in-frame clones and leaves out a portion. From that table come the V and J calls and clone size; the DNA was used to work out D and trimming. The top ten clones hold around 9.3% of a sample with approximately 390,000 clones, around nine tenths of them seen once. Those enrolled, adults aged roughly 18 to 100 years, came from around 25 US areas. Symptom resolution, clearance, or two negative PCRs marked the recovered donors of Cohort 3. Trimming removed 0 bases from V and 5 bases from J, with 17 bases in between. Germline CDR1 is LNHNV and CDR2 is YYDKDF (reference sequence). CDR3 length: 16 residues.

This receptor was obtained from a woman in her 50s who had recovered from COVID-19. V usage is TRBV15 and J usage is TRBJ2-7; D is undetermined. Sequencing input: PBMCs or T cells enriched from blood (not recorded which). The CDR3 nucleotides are TGTGCCACCAGCAGAGATTTTTCCTCAGTCCGGGACGAGCAGTACTTC. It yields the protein CATSRDFSSVRDEQYF. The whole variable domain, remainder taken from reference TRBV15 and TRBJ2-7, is DAMVIQNPRYQVTQFGKPVTLSCSQTLNHNVMYWYQQKSSQAPKLLFHYYDKDFNNEADTPDNFQSRRPNTSFCFLDIRSPGLGDTAMYLCATSRDFSSVRDEQYFGPGTRLTVT.